This note documents a single T cell receptor beta chain sequence. What it binds is unknown. The data originate from a study of shared clonotypes between healthy human individuals. Germline V gene lookup returns CDR1 SGHRS and CDR2 YFSETQ. V dropped 4 bases and J dropped 8; count of bases not matched to a gene: 2. The CDR3 consists of 14 residues. Overall study results and limits: Among non-shared clonotypes, generation probabilities were lower than among those shared by all four donors.

Using about 190 ng DNA, 30,000 to 35,000 T cell genomes, the sorted-subset replicate PCRs were run. Method: immunoSEQ multiplex PCR; TCRdb's copy keeps in-frame clones and lacks some. Among over a million clones, roughly 96% were seen once, and the ten largest hold roughly 1.2%. This TCR derives from a man aged 25-45 years in good health. The rearrangement joins TRBV5-1 to TRBJ2-1; 14 nucleotides agree with TRBD2. The sample consisted of naive CD4+ T cells sorted from blood. Subset specified: CD45RA+ positively selected. CDR3 nucleotides: TGCGCCAGCAGCGGGACTAGCGGGAGCTATGAGCAGTTCTTC. Residues: CASSGTSGSYEQFF.